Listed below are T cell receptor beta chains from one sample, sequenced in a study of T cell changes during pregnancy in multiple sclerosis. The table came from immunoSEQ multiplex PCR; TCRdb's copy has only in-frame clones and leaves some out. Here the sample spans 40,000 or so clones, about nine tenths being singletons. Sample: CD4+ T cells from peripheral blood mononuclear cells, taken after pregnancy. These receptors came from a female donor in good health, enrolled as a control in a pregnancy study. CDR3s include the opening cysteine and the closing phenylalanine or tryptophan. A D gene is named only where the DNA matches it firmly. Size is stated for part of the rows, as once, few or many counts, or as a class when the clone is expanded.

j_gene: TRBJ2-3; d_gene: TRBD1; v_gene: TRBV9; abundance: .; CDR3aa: CASSAEQGAGGSDTQYF; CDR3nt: TGTGCCAGCAGCGCCGAACAGGGGGCTGGGGGGTCAGATACGCAGTATTTT
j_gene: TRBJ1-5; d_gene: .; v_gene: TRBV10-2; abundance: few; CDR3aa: CASRGRDQPQHF; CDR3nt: TGCGCCAGCAGGGGCAGAGATCAGCCCCAGCATTTT
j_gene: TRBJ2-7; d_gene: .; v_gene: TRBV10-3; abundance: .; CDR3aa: CAISESPQNYEQYF; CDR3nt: TGTGCCATCAGTGAGTCGCCACAAAACTACGAGCAGTACTTC
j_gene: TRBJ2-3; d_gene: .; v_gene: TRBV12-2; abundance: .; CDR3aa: CASRPRWTSTDTQYF; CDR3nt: TGTGCAAGTCGCCCCCGCTGGACAAGCACAGATACGCAGTATTTT
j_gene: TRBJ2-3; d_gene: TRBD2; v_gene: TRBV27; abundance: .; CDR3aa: CASSTLAGGHRDTQYF; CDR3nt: TGTGCCAGCAGTACTCTAGCGGGGGGGCATAGAGATACGCAGTATTTT
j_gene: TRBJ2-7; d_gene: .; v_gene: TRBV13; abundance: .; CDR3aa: CASSPGDQAAKQYF; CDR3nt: TGTGCCAGCAGCCCCGGTGACCAGGCCGCGAAGCAGTACTTC
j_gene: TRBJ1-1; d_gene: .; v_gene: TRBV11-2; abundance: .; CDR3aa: CASSLDLAEAFF; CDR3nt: TGTGCCAGCAGCTTAGATTTGGCCGAAGCTTTCTTT
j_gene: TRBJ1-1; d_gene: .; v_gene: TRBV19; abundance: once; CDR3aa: CASSIVLPGAGNTEAFF; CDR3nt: TGTGCCAGTAGTATAGTCCTGCCAGGGGCAGGGAACACTGAAGCTTTCTTT
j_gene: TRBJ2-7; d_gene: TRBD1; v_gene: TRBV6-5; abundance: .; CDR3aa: CASRFVDRVHEQYF; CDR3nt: TGTGCCAGCAGATTCGTGGACAGGGTCCACGAGCAGTACTTC
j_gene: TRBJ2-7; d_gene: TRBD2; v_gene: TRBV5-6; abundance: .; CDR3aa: CASGLAGGYEQYF; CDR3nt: TGTGCCAGCGGACTAGCGGGGGGCTACGAGCAGTACTTC
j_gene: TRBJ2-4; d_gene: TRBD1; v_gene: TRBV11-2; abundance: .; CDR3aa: CASRTQDRVANIQYF; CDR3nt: TGTGCCAGCAGAACCCAAGACAGGGTGGCAAACATTCAGTACTTC
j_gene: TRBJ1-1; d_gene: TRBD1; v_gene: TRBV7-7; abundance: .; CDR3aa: CASSLTGGTEAFF; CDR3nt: TGTGCTAGCAGCTTGACAGGGGGCACTGAAGCTTTCTTT
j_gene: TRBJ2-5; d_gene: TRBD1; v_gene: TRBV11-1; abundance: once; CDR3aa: CASSLEYGTGTETQYF; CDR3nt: TGTGCCAGCAGCTTAGAATATGGGACAGGGACGGAGACCCAGTACTTC
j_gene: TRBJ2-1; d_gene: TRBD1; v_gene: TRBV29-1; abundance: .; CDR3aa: CSAGQVYNEQFF; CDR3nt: TGCAGCGCCGGACAGGTTTACAATGAGCAGTTCTTC
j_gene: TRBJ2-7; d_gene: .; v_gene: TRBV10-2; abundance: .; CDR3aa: CASSVGPSSYEQYF; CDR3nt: TGCGCCAGCAGTGTGGGCCCGAGCTCCTACGAGCAGTACTTC
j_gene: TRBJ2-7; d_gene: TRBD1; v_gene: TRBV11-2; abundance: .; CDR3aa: CASSLDLGTVSYEQYF; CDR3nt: TGTGCCAGCAGCTTAGATCTCGGGACAGTCTCCTACGAGCAGTACTTC
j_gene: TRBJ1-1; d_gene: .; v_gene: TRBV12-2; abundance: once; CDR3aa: CASRLHLSLAEGIITEAFF; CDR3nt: TGTGCAAGTCGCTTACATCTTTCCCTCGCCGAGGGCATAATCACTGAAGCTTTCTTT
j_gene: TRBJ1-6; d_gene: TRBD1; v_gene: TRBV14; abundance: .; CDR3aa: CASSQQGTGISLHF; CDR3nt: TGTGCCAGCAGCCAACAGGGGACAGGAATTTCCCTCCACTTT
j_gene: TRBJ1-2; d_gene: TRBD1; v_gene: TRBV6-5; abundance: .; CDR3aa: CASSYSQGVGYTF; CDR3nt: TGTGCCAGCAGTTACTCACAGGGGGTTGGCTACACCTTC
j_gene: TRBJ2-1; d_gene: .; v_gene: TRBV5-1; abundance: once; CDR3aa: CASSLISYEQFF; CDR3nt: TGCGCCAGCAGCTTAATTAGCTATGAGCAGTTCTTC
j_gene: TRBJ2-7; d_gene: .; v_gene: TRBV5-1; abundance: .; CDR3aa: CASSFRSEGGEQYF; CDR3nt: TGCGCCAGCAGCTTTAGATCGGAGGGCGGCGAGCAGTACTTC
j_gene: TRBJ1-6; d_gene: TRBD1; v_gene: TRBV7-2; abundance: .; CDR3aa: CASSLAGGNSPLHF; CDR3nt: TGTGCCAGCAGCTTGGCAGGGGGGAATTCTCCCCTCCACTTT